This T cell receptor beta chain was documented in a study of blood T cell repertoires in COVID-19. At the level of the study: COVID-19 samples from acute and convalescent phases originated in the United States, Italy and Spain. PBMCs, B-cell-depleted T cells, or T cells were the source of the cDNA or gDNA that made up the material.

Original processing notes: Amplified reference gene primers provided the basis for estimating nucleated cell counts. Assay: immunoSEQ multiplex PCR; the TCRdb copy retains only in-frame clones and omits some. V, J and clone size derive from that table, while D and trimming were established from the DNA sequence. The repertoire has hundreds of thousands of clones, 83% of them found once; the top ten carry under 3%. The CDR3 is 14 amino acids. Trimming removed 5 bases from V and 2 bases from J, with 12 bases in between. CDR1 and CDR2 (germline): MNHNY, SVGAGI (reference sequence). The sequence was obtained from a woman aged 40 to 55 with active or convalescent COVID-19. The V and J genes are TRBV6-6 and TRBJ1-2; D uncertain. Input material: peripheral blood. CDR3 bases: TGTGCCAGCAGTGATTTGGGCCGGAACTATGGCTACACCTTC. This gives the protein CASSDLGRNYGYTF.